These 24 T cell receptor beta chains came from one sample sequenced in a study of T cell repertoires and HLA-DP antigens. These receptors' targets are unknown. Using immunoSEQ multiplex PCR, the repertoire was profiled, and TCRdb retains in-frame clones only, with some absent. The data contain over 100,000 clones, 85% to 95% of them singletons. Material: CD4+ T cells from PBMCs. The receptors originated from a woman aged 18-29 years in good health and CMV-seronegative.

The J gene is TRBJ1-6, the V gene TRBV9; no reliable D call. The germline CDR1 and CDR2 sequences are SGDLS and YYNGEE. V lost 4 bases and J 5 bases, leaving 10 bases between the germline ends. The CDR3 length is 14 residues. This CDR3 is CASSPREDNSPLHF. The CDR3 DNA is TGTGCCAGCAGCCCCCGGGAGGATAATTCACCCCTCCACTTT.

This sequence joins TRBV5-1 and TRBJ1-4, with 12 bases aligning to TRBD1. Germline V CDR1 and CDR2: SGHRS, YFSETQ. V lost 5 bases and J lost 11; bases outside the gene matches: 10. This CDR3 contains 15 residues. The CDR3 bases are TGCGCCAGCAGTCAGGCGGGACAGGGGGCGGCCAAACTGTTTTTT. This codes for CASSQAGQGAAKLFF.

The J gene is TRBJ2-1, the V gene TRBV10-1, with 9 positions matching TRBD1. Germline V gene data show CDR1 as WNHNN and CDR2 as SYGVQD (reference sequence). V trimming: 3 bases; J trimming: 3 bases; junction bases outside the gene matches: 6. The CDR3 length is 16 residues. CDR3 sequence (DNA): TGCGCCAGCAGTGACCTCCGGGACAGGGTCTACAATGAGCAGTTCTTC. This translates into CASSDLRDRVYNEQFF.

DNA of the CDR3: TGTGCCAGCAGCTTAGATCTCGACGTAGTCTTAGGCTATGGCTACACCTTC. Protein product: CASSLDLDVVLGYGYTF. The gene calls are TRBV7-8 and TRBJ1-2; D is unresolved. V was trimmed by 1 base and J by 4 bases, leaving 19 bases between them. CDR3 length: 17 residues. Germline lookup yields CDR1 SGHVS and CDR2 FQNEAQ.

The rearrangement links TRBV7-2 to TRBJ2-3; perhaps TRBD2 as D (6 bases). The V gene's germline CDR1 is SGHTA and CDR2 FQGNSA. CDR3 size: 15 residues. Trimming left V 0 bases short and J 1 base short, with 8 bases between. The CDR3 region is CASSLARRGTDTQYF. In DNA form, the CDR3 reads TGTGCCAGCAGCTTAGCTCGGAGGGGCACAGATACGCAGTATTTT.

The rearrangement joins TRBV28 to TRBJ1-5, with 7 nucleotides matching TRBD1. The CDR3 extends over 16 amino acids. The V and J ends lost 2 bases and 1 base, in that order; junction bases with no gene match: 5. Germline lookup yields CDR1 MDHEN and CDR2 SYDVKM. CDR3 residues: CASSLGRGFSNQPQHF. CDR3 nucleotide sequence: TGTGCCAGCAGTTTAGGCAGGGGGTTCAGCAATCAGCCCCAGCATTTT.

This rearrangement joins TRBV7-2 to TRBJ1-1, with D tentatively TRBD1 (5 bases). Germline assignment: CDR1 SGHTA and CDR2 FQGNSA. V shed 2 bases and J shed 6 bases, with 16 bases lying between them. This CDR3 spans 15 amino acids. The CDR3: CASSLRQSYGSEAFF. CDR3 DNA sequence: TGTGCCAGCAGCTTAAGACAGTCGTACGGGTCTGAAGCTTTCTTT.

This sequence joins TRBV7-3 and TRBJ2-3, with TRBD2 as a possible D gene (7 bases). V was pared by 2 bases and J by 0 bases, with 9 bases between. This CDR3 is built from 15 residues. Germline V gives CDR1 SGHTA, CDR2 FQGTGA. The CDR3 sequence: CASSLGGASTDTQYF. DNA for the CDR3: TGTGCCAGCAGCTTAGGGGGGGCTAGCACAGATACGCAGTATTTT.

The genes are TRBV6-5 and TRBJ2-7; 7 nucleotides line up with TRBD1. The V gene end was trimmed by 4 bases and the J gene end by 3 bases; junction bases not matched to a gene: 3. The CDR3 extends over 13 amino acids. Germline loops: CDR1 MNHEY, CDR2 SVGAGI. CDR3 in amino acids: CASSSGDSYEQYF. CDR3 coding DNA: TGTGCCAGCAGTTCAGGGGACAGCTACGAGCAGTACTTC.

The J gene is TRBJ2-6, the V gene TRBV5-1, with D unresolved. The CDR3 runs to 14 residues. V was pared by 4 bases and J by 0 bases, with 5 bases between. The V gene's germline CDR1 is SGHRS and CDR2 YFSETQ. The CDR3 DNA reads TGCGCCAGCAGCCGGAGCTCTGGGGCCAACGTCCTGACTTTC. This translates into CASSRSSGANVLTF.

The V gene is TRBV18, the J gene TRBJ2-7; weak D call: TRBD2 (5 bases). The CDR3 consists of 13 residues. Trimming pared 2 bases from V and 6 bases from J, leaving 11 bases between. The V gene's germline CDR1 is KGHSH and CDR2 LQKENI. CDR3 region: CASSPYSGGEQYV. CDR3 nucleotides: TGTGCCAGCTCACCATATTCAGGAGGCGAGCAGTACGTC.

The J gene is TRBJ1-1, the V gene TRBV7-9; 9 bases agree with TRBD1. The length of the CDR3 is 14 residues. The V segment lost 6 bases and the J segment 4 bases; nucleotides outside the gene matches: 6. From germline, CDR1 is SEHNR and CDR2 FQNEAQ (reference sequence). DNA for the CDR3: TGTGCCAGCAGTTGGACAGGGGCAGGCACTGAAGCTTTCTTT. Amino acid sequence: CASSWTGAGTEAFF. Full variable domain (missing parts from reference TRBV7-9 and TRBJ1-1): DTGVSQNPRHKITKRGQNVTFRCDPISEHNRLYWYRQTLGQGPEFLTYFQNEAQLEKSRLLSDRFSAERPKGSFSTLEIQRTEQGDSAMYLCASSWTGAGTEAFFGQGTRLTVV.

The V gene is TRBV10-3, the J gene TRBJ1-1, with a possible D match to TRBD1 (6 bases). The CDR3 covers 15 residues. Germline-derived CDR1 and CDR2 are ENHRY and SYGVKD. Trimming cost V 3 bases and J 7 bases, with 18 bases left between them. CDR3 protein: CAISDIFSGDNEAFF. CDR3 nucleotide sequence: TGTGCCATCAGTGATATCTTTTCCGGGGACAATGAAGCTTTCTTT.

The V and J genes are TRBV2 and TRBJ1-6; 7 bases are shared with TRBD1. The junction had 12 bases not matched to a gene; V was cut back by 5 bases and J by 8 bases. Per the germline V gene, CDR1 is SNHLY and CDR2 is FYNNEI. This CDR3 has 16 residues. This CDR3 reads CASSKTGRFLDSPLHF. As DNA, the CDR3 is TGTGCCAGCAGTAAGACAGGGCGTTTCCTCGATTCACCCCTCCACTTT.

This rearrangement joins TRBV9 to TRBJ2-4; maybe TRBD2 (6 bases). The V gene's germline CDR1 is SGDLS and CDR2 YYNGEE. Trimming pared 3 bases from V and 1 base from J, leaving 14 bases between. CDR3 length: 16 residues. Written as DNA, the CDR3 is TGTGCCAGCAGCGAGGGGCCTGGGGGGGCCAAAAACATTCAGTACTTC. Translation gives CASSEGPGGAKNIQYF.

This clone occurred a few times. The chain carries TRBV28 and TRBJ2-7, with D maybe TRBD1 (6 bases). Germline V lookup: CDR1 MDHEN, CDR2 SYDVKM. The CDR3 covers 13 residues. V was trimmed by 3 bases and J by 1 base, leaving 7 bases between them. This CDR3 is CASSLGTSYEQYV. CDR3 nucleotides: TGTGCCAGCAGTTTGGGGACATCCTACGAGCAGTACGTC.

This clone was counted once. V and J are TRBV18 and TRBJ2-1; 9 nucleotides align to TRBD2. V lost 6 bases, J lost 5 bases, and 5 bases stayed unmatched. The CDR3 loop spans 14 amino acids. CDR1 is KGHSH and CDR2 is LQKENI in the germline V gene. The CDR3 DNA reads TGTGCCAGCTCTCACTGGACTAGCGACAATGAGCAGTTCTTC. This encodes CASSHWTSDNEQFF.

For this clone: The germline gene is not matched at one end of the junction; a read error may be the cause. V usage is TRBV6-5 and J usage is TRBJ1-5; D not certain. Germline V lookup: CDR1 MNHEY, CDR2 SVGAGI. The CDR3 runs 14 residues. For the CDR3, the DNA is TGTGCCAGCAGTGTGGATGTTAGCATTCAGCCCCAGCATTTT. Translation gives CASSVDVSIQPQHF.

J is TRBJ2-3 and V is TRBV5-1; D is perhaps TRBD1 (6 bases). Germline-derived CDR1 and CDR2 are SGHRS and YFSETQ. The CDR3 covers 14 residues. Trimming removed 3 bases at V and 1 base at J, with 9 bases between. In DNA, the CDR3 is TGCGCCAGCAGCTACTCAGGGGGCACAGATACGCAGTATTTT. It encodes CASSYSGGTDTQYF.

V is TRBV28 and J is TRBJ1-5, with D perhaps TRBD1 (6 bases). Germline CDR1 is MDHEN and CDR2 is SYDVKM. This CDR3 spans 14 amino acids. V was pared by 10 bases and J by 6 bases, with 19 bases between. The CDR3 is CATLPAGASQPQHF. The CDR3 region has the DNA TGTGCCACCCTACCGGCGGGGGCCAGTCAGCCCCAGCATTTT.

V usage is TRBV4-2 and J usage is TRBJ1-1, with TRBD1 matching 9 bases. The trim removed 4 bases at V and 11 bases at J, leaving 14 bases unmatched. This CDR3 comprises 15 residues. Germline V gene sequence: CDR1 LGHNA, CDR2 YNFKEQ. The CDR3 spells CASSPVSGTGRVAFF. CDR3 in DNA: TGTGCCAGCAGCCCTGTTTCCGGGACAGGGAGGGTCGCTTTCTTT.

The chain is built from TRBV7-2 and TRBJ1-2, with D unresolved. The CDR3 is 14 amino acids. The germline V and J ends were trimmed by 1 base and 5 bases, with 11 bases remaining between them. Germline values: CDR1 SGHTA, CDR2 FQGNSA. The CDR3 DNA reads as TGTGCCAGCAGCTTAGGGGAACTGGTTTATGGCTACACCTTC. It encodes CASSLGELVYGYTF.

The chain links TRBV5-1 to TRBJ2-5; 7 nucleotides line up with TRBD1. V trimming: 2 bases; J trimming: 2 bases; junction bases outside the gene matches: 3. This CDR3 has 14 amino acids. Germline CDR1 and CDR2: SGHRS and YFSETQ. CDR3 in DNA: TGCGCCAGCAGCTTCCGGGACAGACAAGAGACCCAGTACTTC. It specifies CASSFRDRQETQYF.

This sequence joins TRBV28 and TRBJ1-1, with no clear D. The CDR3 covers 14 residues. V shed 8 bases and J shed 1 base, with 14 bases lying between them. Germline assignment: CDR1 MDHEN and CDR2 SYDVKM. The chain's CDR3 is CASGVDTQNTEAFF. DNA for the CDR3: TGTGCCAGCGGGGTAGACACGCAGAACACTGAAGCTTTCTTT.